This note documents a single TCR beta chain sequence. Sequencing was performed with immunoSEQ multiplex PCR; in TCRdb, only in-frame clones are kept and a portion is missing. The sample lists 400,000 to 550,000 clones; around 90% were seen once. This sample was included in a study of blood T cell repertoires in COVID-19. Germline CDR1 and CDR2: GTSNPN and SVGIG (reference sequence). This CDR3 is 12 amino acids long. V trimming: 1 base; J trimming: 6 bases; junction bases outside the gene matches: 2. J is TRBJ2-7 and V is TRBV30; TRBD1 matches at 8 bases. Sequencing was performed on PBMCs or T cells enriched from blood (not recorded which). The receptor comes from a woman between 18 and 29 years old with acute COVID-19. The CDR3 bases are TGTGCCTGGAGTGCCGGGACAGGCGAGCAGTACTTC. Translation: CAWSAGTGEQYF.